The clone carrying this T cell receptor beta chain was counted many times. The CDR3 spans 13 residues. Looked up from germline, CDR1 is GTSNPN and CDR2 is SVGIG (reference sequence). Trimming took 4 bases from V and 4 from J, leaving 11 bases between them. These data belong to a study of blood T cell repertoires in COVID-19. Whole-study context: COVID-19 samples from acute and convalescent phases originated in the United States, Italy and Spain. PBMCs, B-cell-depleted T cells, or T cells provided the cDNA or gDNA that made up the material.

Per the original methods: Amplification from reference gene primers served as the basis for estimated nucleated cell counts. Data came from immunoSEQ multiplex PCR; TCRdb stores just in-frame clones and leaves some out. V, J and clone size are taken as reported in that table, and D and trimming were inferred from the DNA itself. The sample lists approximately 280,000 clones, around nine tenths occurring once. This sequence was found in a woman in her sixties or seventies with acute or convalescent COVID-19. The material sequenced was peripheral blood. The chain combines TRBV30 with TRBJ1-5; possibly TRBD1 for D (5 bases). As DNA, the CDR3 is TGTGCCTGGACTACCAGGGAAAATCAGCCCCAGCATTTT. Translation gives CAWTTRENQPQHF.